This is a list of T cell receptor beta chains from one sample in a study of graft-versus-host responses after intestinal transplantation. Data came from immunoSEQ multiplex PCR; TCRdb stores just in-frame clones and leaves some out. The sample has some 16,000 clones; approximately 82% are singletons. Specimen: ileum tissue, collected 17 days after transplant. These receptors were collected from a human patient who received an intestinal transplant, so some T cells may come from the graft donor. CDR3s leave out the opening cysteine and the closing phenylalanine or tryptophan. D genes are given only for firm matches. Clone size is stated in some rows and not others, as once, few, many or a class when expanded.

cdr3_aa j_call d_call v_call clone_size
ASSLGTGGRETQY TRBJ2-5 TRBD1 TRBV11-2 NA
ASSGAGGKDTQY TRBJ2-3 TRBD2 TRBV19 few
ASSLWLAGVYEQY TRBJ2-7 TRBD2 TRBV27 NA
ASSQAQARAEAF TRBJ1-1 NA TRBV4-2 medium-sized
AWRQSIGAYNSPLH TRBJ1-6 NA TRBV30 NA
ASSQTQGPLYGYT TRBJ1-2 NA TRBV28 few
ASTLWGDGEQY TRBJ2-7 NA TRBV28 NA
ASKWDPNSPLH TRBJ1-6 NA TRBV5-1 NA
ASSLDGYGATNEKLF TRBJ1-4 NA TRBV7-9 NA
ASSPGWGTEAF TRBJ1-1 NA TRBV5-5 NA
ASSLISPTGARQPQH TRBJ1-5 TRBD1 TRBV28 NA
ASSVEGSSLVGNTIY TRBJ1-3 NA TRBV9 few
ASSFQGGNYGYT TRBJ1-2 TRBD1 TRBV5-4 NA
ASSPETVVTEAF TRBJ1-1 NA TRBV28 NA
ASSDVWTGGNIQY TRBJ2-4 TRBD1 TRBV5-1 NA
ASSGGQGHYYEQY TRBJ2-7 TRBD1 TRBV18 once
ASSAGTDSYEQY TRBJ2-7 NA TRBV7-9 NA
ASSPPPGQRRYEQY TRBJ2-7 TRBD1 TRBV5-4 NA
ASSTGPVTEAF TRBJ1-1 NA TRBV6-1 NA
ASSWVGQGATDTQY TRBJ2-3 TRBD1 TRBV6-5 NA
ASSVGPTMGETQY TRBJ2-5 NA TRBV6-1 NA
ASSLLAWADTQY TRBJ2-3 NA TRBV7-3 NA
ASSLWTLGSGNTIY TRBJ1-3 NA TRBV11-2 NA
ASRGTGVSGYNEQF TRBJ2-1 TRBD1 TRBV28 NA
ASSVLSGANEQF TRBJ2-1 NA TRBV9 NA
SAARNNEQF TRBJ2-1 NA TRBV20-1 NA
ASSISGQGTEAF TRBJ1-1 TRBD1 TRBV19 few
ASSLLSPPTYEQY TRBJ2-7 NA TRBV5-8 NA
ASSQGGTANEQF TRBJ2-1 NA TRBV4-1 NA
ASSRSYQETQY TRBJ2-5 NA TRBV19 NA
ASRTSGTYNEQF TRBJ2-1 TRBD2 TRBV2 NA
SVERVYGYT TRBJ1-2 NA TRBV29-1 NA
ASSPIGERVSYNEQF TRBJ2-1 NA TRBV19 NA
ASSSSLASASYNEQF TRBJ2-1 NA TRBV11-2 few
ASSLSGQGLGYT TRBJ1-2 TRBD1 TRBV11-2 NA
ATARATVSLPLNEKLF TRBJ1-4 NA TRBV28 once
ASSLTGLTYEQY TRBJ2-7 TRBD1 TRBV11-2 NA
ASSTTYYGYT TRBJ1-2 NA TRBV19 NA
ASSAGGAGNTIY TRBJ1-3 NA TRBV28 few
ASSMDGRLRNTIY TRBJ1-3 NA TRBV13 NA
ASSEYTGRANTEAF TRBJ1-1 NA TRBV25-1 NA
ASSLYPPGQITDTQY TRBJ2-3 NA TRBV27 once
ASSQVNSDGEAF TRBJ1-1 NA TRBV4-1 few
ASSMSGIRPNEQF TRBJ2-1 NA TRBV19 NA
ASRRYNEQF TRBJ2-1 NA TRBV27 NA
ATSRDFMAVSTDTQY TRBJ2-3 NA TRBV15 NA
ASTTIDGGVYGYT TRBJ1-2 NA TRBV2 NA
ASSLLSLPHIDTQY TRBJ2-3 NA TRBV5-6 NA
ASSQGTVSNQPQH TRBJ1-5 TRBD1 TRBV7-9 NA
ASSQDTSGGYEQY TRBJ2-7 TRBD2 TRBV4-1 NA
ASSLAGGLHTQY TRBJ2-3 NA TRBV7-9 NA
ASSTGGGGNTEAF TRBJ1-1 NA TRBV28 NA
ASSPRDSNQPQH TRBJ1-5 NA TRBV19 NA